The rows below give T cell receptor beta chains drawn from one sample of a study of blood T cell repertoires in COVID-19. TCRdb's copy holds only in-frame clones and misses some; the assay was immunoSEQ multiplex PCR. In the table there are some 500,000 clones, more than 75% of which are singletons. The sample taken for sequencing was PBMCs or T cells enriched from blood (not recorded which). These receptors were obtained from a woman between 35 and 50 years old who had recovered from COVID-19. Both conserved end residues are trimmed from each CDR3. Fields, in order: D gene, V gene, CDR3 protein. D genes are given only for firm matches.

D gene: -; V gene: TRBV6-5; CDR3 protein: ASSYSMKHTIY
D gene: TRBD2; V gene: TRBV20-1; CDR3 protein: SASRLRGGGHSYEQY
D gene: -; V gene: TRBV7-8; CDR3 protein: ASSLNTGISSYEQY
D gene: TRBD1; V gene: TRBV5-6; CDR3 protein: ASFLRTGRNSPLH
D gene: -; V gene: TRBV6-1; CDR3 protein: ASSEAPVSGNTIY
D gene: -; V gene: TRBV4-1; CDR3 protein: ASSQAAGFGNEQF
D gene: -; V gene: TRBV5-6; CDR3 protein: ASSLAGHRDIQY
D gene: -; V gene: TRBV6-5; CDR3 protein: ASNMIQGPNTEAF
D gene: -; V gene: TRBV7-6; CDR3 protein: ASSLGSVAETNGGELF
D gene: -; V gene: TRBV19; CDR3 protein: ASTRGAGGAYEQY
D gene: -; V gene: TRBV12-3/TRBV12-4; CDR3 protein: ASSPWSGTEAF
D gene: -; V gene: TRBV7-9; CDR3 protein: ASSLLNRHFPQF
D gene: -; V gene: TRBV28; CDR3 protein: ASGRPAYNEQF
D gene: -; V gene: TRBV25-1; CDR3 protein: ASSARGEKLF
D gene: TRBD1; V gene: TRBV7-8; CDR3 protein: ASSLNRGTEAF
D gene: -; V gene: TRBV5-6; CDR3 protein: ASSLGGETGGNTIY
D gene: -; V gene: TRBV6-1; CDR3 protein: ASSEWGESNQPQH
D gene: -; V gene: TRBV7-2; CDR3 protein: ASSHLPQAPDTQY
D gene: TRBD2; V gene: TRBV6-2/TRBV6-3; CDR3 protein: ASSTGTSGRRGEQF
D gene: TRBD1; V gene: TRBV6-5; CDR3 protein: ASSPRDSEKLF
D gene: -; V gene: TRBV4-3; CDR3 protein: ASSQARVGGDQPQH
D gene: -; V gene: TRBV24-1; CDR3 protein: ATSDFSGQETQY
D gene: -; V gene: TRBV29-1; CDR3 protein: SVLAPGNTEAF
D gene: TRBD1; V gene: TRBV7-6; CDR3 protein: ASSPLSTGQETQY
D gene: -; V gene: TRBV7-2; CDR3 protein: ASSLGLGGNYEQY
D gene: -; V gene: TRBV11-3; CDR3 protein: ASSFYRVSEAF
D gene: TRBD1; V gene: TRBV19; CDR3 protein: ASKLATGGFTEAF
D gene: -; V gene: TRBV7-2; CDR3 protein: ASSSDYRAYEQY
D gene: TRBD1; V gene: TRBV18; CDR3 protein: ASSPQGASDTEAF